The TCR beta chain under discussion was sequenced for a study of tumor and adjacent non-tumor tissue in lung cancer (dated by TCRdb to 2016 to 2019). Turning to the overall study: Patients with adenocarcinoma (approximately 11), squamous cell carcinoma (2) and small cell lung cancer (1) were included in the cohort. The study compared bulk TCRbeta repertoires between lung tumor tissue and matched distant non-tumor lung tissue from 15 lung cancer patients. TCRbeta CDR3 sequencing was performed on around 30 paired specimens, with one tumor sample and one normal lung sample collected per patient. A total of 95 million to 150 million productive TCRbeta reads were generated by sequencing, corresponding to an average of approximately 4 million reads per sample. The roughly 15 enrolled patients, of whom some 10 were men and 5 were women, were aged about 30 to 80 years and were diagnosed with TNM stage I to III disease. The study at large found these results: The cohort had only roughly 14 patients, and the authors noted that larger samples and more detailed clinical data are needed. TCR diversity was significantly higher in younger patients, and greater tumor TCR diversity was associated with shorter overall survival and shorter disease-free survival. TCR diversity (inverse Simpson) was significantly higher in tumor than in normal lung tissue (around 460 vs 160, P = 0.0075, Mann-Whitney U test). The sequencing platform is not named in the methods, and unique molecular identifiers are not mentioned. The top 100 clones accounted for a significantly larger cumulative portion of the repertoire in normal lung than in tumor tissue. Peripheral blood was not sequenced, so blood TCRbeta repertoires were not examined in the lung cancer patients of the study.

Receptors were amplified or captured by multiplex PCR. Sequencing relied on an Illumina HiSeq 2500. TCRbeta libraries were built by three rounds of nested PCR using primers (Table S4), following protocols modified from ARM-PCR. PCR products of 200-500 bp were gel-excised and purified with the QIAquick gel extraction kit before sequencing. For the original study's pipeline: Reads were cleaned with Trimmomatic, merged with FLASH into complete CDR3 sequences, and assigned to V(D)J germline segments with MiTCR. Clonal diversity was computed as the inverse Simpson's index with VDJtools. In-frame sequences lacking a premature stop codon were counted as productive reads. The public reads were quality trimmed at Q25 with fastp and then assembled into clones with MiXCR by TCRdb, keeping productive beta chains. One record per CDR3 amino acid sequence lists the most common genes and DNA. The V and J calls reflect TCRdb's pipeline rather than the authors' work. For this sample there are approximately 110,000 distinct CDR3 sequences; approximately 71% appear just once. Of the sample, about 40% is held by the ten largest clones.

Details on this clonotype: What this receptor recognizes is not known. The junction departs from the called germline gene at one end, perhaps through a read error.

RNA was isolated from bulk, unsorted tissue, and RNA quality was assessed with a NanoDrop ND-1000 and an Agilent 2100. The donors were newly diagnosed lung cancer patients admitted for thoracic surgery in China from August to November 2014 who had not received prior chemotherapy. The study excluded patients who had received radiotherapy or chemotherapy before or who had another cancer at the same time. Surgical tissue pieces of about 1-2.1 cm3 were preserved in RNAlater solution and stored at -80 °C until use. Counted from cysteine to phenylalanine, this CDR3 has 12 amino acids. Only the CDR3 DNA is retained, 36 bases long and in frame from the first base. Taken from the germline V gene, the CDR1 and CDR2 loops are SGHAT and FQNNGV.

The sequence links TRBV11-2 to TRBJ2-2, and the D gene may be TRBD2, 7 bases matching. The receptor was derived from a woman aged 55-75 years with non-small cell lung cancer. The sequenced sample consisted of lung tumor tissue. The DNA reads as follows: TGTGCCAGCAGCGCGGACACCGGGGGGCTGTCTTTT. The translation is CASSADTGGLSF.